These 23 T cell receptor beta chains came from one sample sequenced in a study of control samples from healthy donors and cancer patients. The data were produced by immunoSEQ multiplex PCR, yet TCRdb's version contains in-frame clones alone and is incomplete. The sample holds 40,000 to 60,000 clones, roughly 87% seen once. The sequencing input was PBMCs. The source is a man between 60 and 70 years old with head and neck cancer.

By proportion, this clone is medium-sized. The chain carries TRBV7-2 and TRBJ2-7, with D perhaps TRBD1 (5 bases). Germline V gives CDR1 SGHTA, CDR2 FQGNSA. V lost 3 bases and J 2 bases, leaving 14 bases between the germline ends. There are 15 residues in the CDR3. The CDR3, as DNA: TGTGCCAGCAGCTTTCGGCAGGGAATCACCTACGAGCAGTACTTC. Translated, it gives CASSFRQGITYEQYF.

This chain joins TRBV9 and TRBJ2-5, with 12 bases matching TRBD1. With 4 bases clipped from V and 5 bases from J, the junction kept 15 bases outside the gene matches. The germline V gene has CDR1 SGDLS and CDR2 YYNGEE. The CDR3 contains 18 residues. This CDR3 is CASSSNPLGTGGLETQYF. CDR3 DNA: TGTGCCAGCAGCTCTAACCCCCTCGGGACAGGGGGCTTGGAGACCCAGTACTTC.

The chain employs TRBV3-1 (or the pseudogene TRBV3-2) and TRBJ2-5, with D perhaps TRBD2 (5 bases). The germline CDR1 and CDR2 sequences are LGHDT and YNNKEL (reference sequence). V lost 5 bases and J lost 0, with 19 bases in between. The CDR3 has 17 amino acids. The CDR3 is CASSGGRGPVHQETQYF. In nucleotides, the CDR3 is TGTGCCAGCAGCGGTGGGCGAGGGCCCGTTCACCAAGAGACCCAGTACTTC.

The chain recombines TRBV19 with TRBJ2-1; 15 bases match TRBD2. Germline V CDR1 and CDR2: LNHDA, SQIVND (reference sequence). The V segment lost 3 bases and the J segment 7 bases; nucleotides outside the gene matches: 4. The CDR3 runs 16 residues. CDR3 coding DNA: TGTGCCAGTAGTATCGGACTAGCGGGAGGGCAAAATGAGCAGTTCTTC. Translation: CASSIGLAGGQNEQFF.

Here the CDR3 reads CASFSGGETQYF. DNA of the CDR3: TGTGCCAGCTTCTCCGGAGGTGAGACCCAGTACTTC. The V call is TRBV2, the J call TRBJ2-5, with D possibly being TRBD2 (5 bases). Germline values: CDR1 SNHLY, CDR2 FYNNEI. CDR3 length: 12 residues. Trimming removed 8 bases from V and 5 bases from J, with 12 bases in between.

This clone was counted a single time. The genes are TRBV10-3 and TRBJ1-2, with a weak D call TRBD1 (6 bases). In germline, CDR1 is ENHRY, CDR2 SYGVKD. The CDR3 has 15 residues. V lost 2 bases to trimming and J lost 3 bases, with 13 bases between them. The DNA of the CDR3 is TGTGCCATCAGTGAGGGACAGAGCAGGGACTATGGCTACACCTTC. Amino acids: CAISEGQSRDYGYTF.

In DNA, the CDR3 is TGTGCCAGCATGCTCTCAGGAGAAGGCTTCCTCTACGAGCAGTACTTC. Translation: CASMLSGEGFLYEQYF. The chain is built from TRBV11-2 and TRBJ2-7, with D unclear. The CDR3 has 16 residues. V lost 7 bases, J lost 3 bases, and 22 bases lay in between. The germline CDR1 and CDR2 sequences are SGHAT and FQNNGV.

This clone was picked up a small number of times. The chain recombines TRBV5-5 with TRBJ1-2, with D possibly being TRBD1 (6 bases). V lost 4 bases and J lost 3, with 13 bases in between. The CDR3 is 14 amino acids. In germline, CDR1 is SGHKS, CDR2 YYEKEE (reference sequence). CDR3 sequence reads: CASSPVAGDYGYTF. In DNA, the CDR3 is TGTGCCAGCAGCCCAGTGGCAGGGGACTATGGCTACACCTTC.

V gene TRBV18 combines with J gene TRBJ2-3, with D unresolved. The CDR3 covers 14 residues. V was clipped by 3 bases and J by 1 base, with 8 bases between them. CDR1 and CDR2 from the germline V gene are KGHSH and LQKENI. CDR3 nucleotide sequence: TGTGCCAGCTCACCTTCCGGTGGCACAGATACGCAGTATTTT. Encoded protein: CASSPSGGTDTQYF.

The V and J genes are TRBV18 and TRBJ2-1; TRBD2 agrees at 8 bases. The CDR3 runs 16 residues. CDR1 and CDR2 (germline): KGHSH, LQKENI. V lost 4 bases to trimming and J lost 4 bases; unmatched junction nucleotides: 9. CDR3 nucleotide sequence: TGTGCCAGCTCACAAAATAGCGGGGACCCTTACAATGAGCAGTTCTTC. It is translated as CASSQNSGDPYNEQFF.

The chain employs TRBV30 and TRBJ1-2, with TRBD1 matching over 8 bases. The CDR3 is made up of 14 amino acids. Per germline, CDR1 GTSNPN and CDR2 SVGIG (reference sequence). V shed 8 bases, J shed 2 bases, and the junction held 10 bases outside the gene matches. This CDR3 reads CAENSGGYNYGYTF. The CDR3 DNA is TGTGCCGAAAACTCAGGGGGCTACAACTATGGCTACACCTTC.

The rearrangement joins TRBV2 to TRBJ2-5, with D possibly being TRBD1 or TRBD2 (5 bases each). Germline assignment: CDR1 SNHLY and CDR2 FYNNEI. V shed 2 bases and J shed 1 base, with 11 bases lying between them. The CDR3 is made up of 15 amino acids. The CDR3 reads CASSELQGVQETQYF. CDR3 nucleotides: TGTGCCAGCAGTGAACTTCAGGGAGTCCAAGAGACCCAGTACTTC.

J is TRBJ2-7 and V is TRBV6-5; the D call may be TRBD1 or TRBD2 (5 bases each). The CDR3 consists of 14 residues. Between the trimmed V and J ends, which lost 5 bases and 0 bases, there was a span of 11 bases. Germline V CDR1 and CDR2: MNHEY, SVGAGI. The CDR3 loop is CASSPGTVSYEQYF. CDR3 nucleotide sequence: TGTGCCAGCAGTCCTGGGACGGTCTCCTACGAGCAGTACTTC.

The CDR3 DNA reads as TGTGCCAGCAGCCCGGCCCAAGCGAGGAATGAAAAACTGTTTTTT. Translation: CASSPAQARNEKLFF. The chain has TRBV7-9 and TRBJ1-4; unclear D gene. This CDR3 comprises 15 residues. Trimming left V 5 bases short and J 5 bases short, with 15 bases between. CDR1 SEHNR and CDR2 FQNEAQ come from the germline V gene (reference sequence). The whole variable domain, remainder taken from reference TRBV7-9 and TRBJ1-4, is DTGVSQNPRHKITKRGQNVTFRCDPISEHNRLYWYRQTLGQGPEFLTYFQNEAQLEKSRLLSDRFSAERPKGSFSTLEIQRTEQGDSAMYLCASSPAQARNEKLFFGSGTQLSVL.

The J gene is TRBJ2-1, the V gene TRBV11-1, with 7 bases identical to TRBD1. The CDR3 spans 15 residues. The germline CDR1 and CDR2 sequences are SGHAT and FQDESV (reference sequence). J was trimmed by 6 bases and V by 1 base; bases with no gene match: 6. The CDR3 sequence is CASSLGRGRSNEQFF. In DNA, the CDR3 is TGTGCCAGCAGCTTAGGAAGGGGGCGAAGCAATGAGCAGTTCTTC.

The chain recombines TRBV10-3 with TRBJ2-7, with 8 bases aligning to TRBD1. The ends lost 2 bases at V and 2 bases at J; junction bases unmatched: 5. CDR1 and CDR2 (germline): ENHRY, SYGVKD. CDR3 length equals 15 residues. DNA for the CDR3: TGTGCCATCAGTGAGACCGGGACAGGAACCTACGAGCAGTACTTC. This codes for CAISETGTGTYEQYF.

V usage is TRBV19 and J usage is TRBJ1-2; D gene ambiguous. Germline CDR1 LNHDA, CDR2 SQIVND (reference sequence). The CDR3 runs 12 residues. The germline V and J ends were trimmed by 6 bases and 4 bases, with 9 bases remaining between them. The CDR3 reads CASSGRGYGYTF. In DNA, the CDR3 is TGTGCCAGTAGCGGGCGGGGCTATGGCTACACCTTC.

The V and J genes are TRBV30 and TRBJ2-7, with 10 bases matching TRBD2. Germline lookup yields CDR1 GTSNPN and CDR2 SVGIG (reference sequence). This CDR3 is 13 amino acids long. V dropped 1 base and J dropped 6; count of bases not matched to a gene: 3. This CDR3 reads CAWSGLAGAEQYF. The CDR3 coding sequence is TGTGCCTGGAGTGGCCTAGCGGGAGCCGAGCAGTACTTC.

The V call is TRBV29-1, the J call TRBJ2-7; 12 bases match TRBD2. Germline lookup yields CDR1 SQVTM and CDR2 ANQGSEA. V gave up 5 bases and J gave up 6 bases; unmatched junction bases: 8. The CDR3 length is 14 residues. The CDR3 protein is CSVPVTSGSSEQYF. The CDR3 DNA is TGCAGCGTTCCCGTGACTAGCGGGAGTTCCGAGCAGTACTTC.

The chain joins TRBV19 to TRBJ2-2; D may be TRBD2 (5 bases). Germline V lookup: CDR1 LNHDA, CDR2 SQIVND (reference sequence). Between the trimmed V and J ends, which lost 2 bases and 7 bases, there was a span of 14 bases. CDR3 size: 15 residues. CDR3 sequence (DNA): TGTGCCAGTAGTATAATTCTTGCTGGAGGCGGGGAGCTGTTTTTT. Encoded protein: CASSIILAGGGELFF.

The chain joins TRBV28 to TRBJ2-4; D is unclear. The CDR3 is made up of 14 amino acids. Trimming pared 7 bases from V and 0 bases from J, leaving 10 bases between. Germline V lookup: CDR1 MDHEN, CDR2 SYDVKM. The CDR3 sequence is CASNRQAAKNIQYF. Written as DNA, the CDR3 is TGTGCCAGCAACCGGCAGGCAGCCAAAAACATTCAGTACTTC.

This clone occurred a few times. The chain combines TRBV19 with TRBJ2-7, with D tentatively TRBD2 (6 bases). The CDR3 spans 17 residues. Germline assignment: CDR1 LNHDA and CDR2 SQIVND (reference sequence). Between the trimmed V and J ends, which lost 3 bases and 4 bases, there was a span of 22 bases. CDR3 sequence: CASSISSGFSGRYEQYF. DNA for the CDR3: TGTGCCAGTAGTATTTCTTCGGGCTTTAGCGGCAGATACGAGCAGTACTTC.

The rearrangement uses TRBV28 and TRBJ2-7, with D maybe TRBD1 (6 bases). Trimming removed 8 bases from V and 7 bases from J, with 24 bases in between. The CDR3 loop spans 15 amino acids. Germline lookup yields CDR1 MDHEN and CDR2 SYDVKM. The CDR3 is CASEAPDPPRGEQYF. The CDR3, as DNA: TGTGCCAGCGAAGCACCCGATCCCCCAAGGGGGGAGCAGTACTTC. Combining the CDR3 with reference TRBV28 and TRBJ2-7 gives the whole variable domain DVKVTQSSRYLVKRTGEKVFLECVQDMDHENMFWYRQDPGLGLRLIYFSYDVKMKEKGDIPEGYSVSREKKERFSLILESASTNQTSMYLCASEAPDPPRGEQYFGPGTRLTVT.